This is a list of T cell receptor beta chains from one sample in a study of blood T cell repertoires in COVID-19. The table came from immunoSEQ multiplex PCR; TCRdb's copy has only in-frame clones and leaves some out. The sample yields around 200,000 clones, just under 90% seen once. The specimen was peripheral blood. Source of these receptors: a man between 60 and 75 years old who had recovered from COVID-19. Both conserved end residues are part of each CDR3. Clone size appears in some rows only: once, few, many, or a class for an expanded clone.

v_gene: TRBV27; j_gene: TRBJ1-2; abundance: NA; CDR3aa: CASSGPGTRIDGYTF
v_gene: TRBV7-2; j_gene: TRBJ1-1; abundance: NA; CDR3aa: CASSFLATEAFF
v_gene: TRBV10-2; j_gene: TRBJ1-1; abundance: NA; CDR3aa: CASSEVGRGPNTEAFF
v_gene: TRBV19; j_gene: TRBJ2-3; abundance: NA; CDR3aa: CASSRLGQGTDTQYF
v_gene: TRBV20-1; j_gene: TRBJ2-2; abundance: NA; CDR3aa: CSSGRGGELFF
v_gene: TRBV20-1; j_gene: TRBJ2-2; abundance: NA; CDR3aa: CSASPRVTGELFF
v_gene: TRBV6-2/TRBV6-3; j_gene: TRBJ1-6; abundance: NA; CDR3aa: CASSSNGGHSPLHF
v_gene: TRBV10-1; j_gene: TRBJ2-1; abundance: NA; CDR3aa: CASSEFGRGGNEQFF
v_gene: TRBV5-5; j_gene: TRBJ2-3; abundance: NA; CDR3aa: CASSRMEGQPDTQYF
v_gene: TRBV19; j_gene: TRBJ1-5; abundance: NA; CDR3aa: CASSISGGNQPQHF
v_gene: TRBV5-1; j_gene: TRBJ1-4; abundance: NA; CDR3aa: CASSPDRSNEKLFF
v_gene: TRBV18; j_gene: TRBJ2-7; abundance: few; CDR3aa: CASSPTSPSSYEQYF
v_gene: TRBV21-1; j_gene: TRBJ2-3; abundance: NA; CDR3aa: CASSCGRGVSGSKTDTQYF
v_gene: TRBV4-2; j_gene: TRBJ2-7; abundance: NA; CDR3aa: CASSQGGGRPLREQYF
v_gene: TRBV24-1; j_gene: TRBJ2-1; abundance: once; CDR3aa: CATQGEYYNEQFF
v_gene: TRBV28; j_gene: TRBJ2-1; abundance: NA; CDR3aa: CASSLIGALYNEQFF
v_gene: TRBV2; j_gene: TRBJ2-5; abundance: NA; CDR3aa: CASRDLTGGGKTQYF
v_gene: TRBV24-1; j_gene: TRBJ2-1; abundance: NA; CDR3aa: CATVTEREARSYNEQFF
v_gene: TRBV7-3; j_gene: TRBJ1-1; abundance: NA; CDR3aa: CASSSDRQKNTEAFF
v_gene: TRBV11-2; j_gene: TRBJ2-2; abundance: NA; CDR3aa: CASSPRQGPTGELFF
v_gene: TRBV19; j_gene: TRBJ1-4; abundance: few; CDR3aa: CATTSAGRTNEKLFF
v_gene: TRBV2; j_gene: TRBJ1-2; abundance: NA; CDR3aa: CASSNRGQGYTF
v_gene: TRBV7-9; j_gene: TRBJ2-5; abundance: NA; CDR3aa: CASSFPLAGGETQYF
v_gene: TRBV7-9; j_gene: TRBJ1-6; abundance: NA; CDR3aa: CASVSGQGYNSPLHF
v_gene: TRBV3-1/TRBV3-2; j_gene: TRBJ1-4; abundance: few; CDR3aa: CASSPLQGQGGVKLFF
v_gene: TRBV30; j_gene: TRBJ1-4; abundance: NA; CDR3aa: CAWRGTGNEKLFF
v_gene: TRBV7-9; j_gene: TRBJ2-7; abundance: NA; CDR3aa: CASSLGRYEQYF
v_gene: TRBV9; j_gene: TRBJ2-1; abundance: NA; CDR3aa: CASSVGGTSGSLYNEQFF
v_gene: TRBV24-1; j_gene: TRBJ2-5; abundance: NA; CDR3aa: CATSDSGTSGRFGETQYF
v_gene: TRBV6-4; j_gene: TRBJ2-7; abundance: NA; CDR3aa: CASSLTWSGQAYEQYF
v_gene: TRBV29-1; j_gene: TRBJ1-1; abundance: NA; CDR3aa: CSVDRGTEAFF